Shown below are 2 T cell receptor beta chains from a single sample sequenced in a study of tumor and adjacent non-tumor tissue in lung cancer. No cell sorting was done before RNA was extracted from the tissue. This non-tumor lung sample came from over 3 cm beyond the tumor edge. A modified ARM-PCR protocol with three rounds of nested PCR amplified TCRbeta. TCRdb reprocessed the multiplex PCR reads with MiXCR, giving one entry per CDR3 protein. The sample has about 110,000 distinct CDR3 sequences, 60% to 70% seen once; the top ten hold around 20%. Material for sequencing was distant non-tumor lung tissue. The receptors come from a man aged 55 to 70 with non-small cell lung cancer.

At least ten counts were recorded for this clonotype. The V call is TRBV6-5, the J call TRBJ2-7; 8 bases match TRBD1. V shed 2 bases, J shed 1 base, and the junction held 13 bases outside the gene matches. The CDR3 consists of 18 residues. Germline-derived CDR1 and CDR2 are MNHEY and SVGAGI. The CDR3 DNA reads as TGTGCCAGCAGTTACACGCCAGGGACAGGTCATAAGTCCTACGAGCAGTACTTC. Translated: CASSYTPGTGHKSYEQYF.

This clonotype was counted ten times or more. The chain employs TRBV7-8 and TRBJ1-5, with D hard to call. Germline V lookup: CDR1 SGHVS, CDR2 FQNEAQ. Trimming stripped 5 bases from V and 5 bases from J, with 13 bases between. The CDR3 runs to 14 residues. The CDR3 DNA reads TGTGCCAGCAGCGCAAACACCCTCGATCAGCCCCAGCATTTT. Protein sequence: CASSANTLDQPQHF.